A single sample is the source of the 17 T cell receptor beta chains below, sequenced in a study of human T cells and chemical hapten exposure. Time point in this sample: patch test 1, 2 weeks after DPC sensitization. Treatment defined: therapeutic diphenylcyclopropenone sensitization with weekly scalp DPC. From whole blood left unfractionated, total RNA was extracted. TCRdb ran MiXCR on the RACE reads and lists one entry per CDR3 protein. The sample records 50,000 or so distinct CDR3 sequences, 9.5% to 12% being singletons. The starting material was whole blood, obtained in connection with sensitization to the hapten diphenylcyclopropenone (DPC). The receptors were gathered from a woman in her forties with alopecia areata. Some clones in this sample may be carry-over from other donors' samples.

In DNA, the CDR3 is TGCGCCAGCAGTGAGTGGCGGGAGGTTCGAGAAGAGCAGTACTTC. Protein sequence: CASSEWREVREEQYF. The chain couples TRBV10-2 to TRBJ2-7, with 8 bases identical to TRBD2. The CDR3 totals 15 residues. V dropped 1 base and J dropped 7; count of bases not matched to a gene: 9. Germline CDR1 reads WSHSY; CDR2 reads SAAADI.

This clonotype was recorded many times. The CDR3 sequence is CSVSRGTAYEQYF. The CDR3 bases are TGCAGCGTCTCCAGGGGGACGGCGTACGAGCAGTACTTC. The chain combines TRBV29-1 with TRBJ2-7; 7 bases line up with TRBD1. The V gene's germline CDR1 is SQVTM and CDR2 ANQGSEA. This CDR3 is built from 13 residues. V was clipped by 6 bases and J by 4 bases; unmatched bases: 9.

In regard to this clonotype: A much larger clone differs from this one at a single base, so this may be a read error. This chain connects TRBV7-2 to TRBJ1-2; TRBD1 is a possible D gene (5 bases). CDR1 and CDR2 from the germline V gene are SGHTA and FQGNSA. The CDR3 is 12 amino acids. CDR3 protein: CASSRDFNGFTF. For the CDR3, the DNA is TGTGCCAGCAGCAGGGACTTCAATGGCTTCACCTTC.

The rearrangement uses TRBV10-3 and TRBJ1-1; D gene uncertain. The CDR3 has 12 residues. V lost 5 bases, J lost 4 bases, and 8 bases lay in between. Germline assignment: CDR1 ENHRY and CDR2 SYGVKD. CDR3 sequence (DNA): TGTGCCATCAGTCCGCGGGGCACTGAAGCTTTCTTT. Translating gives CAISPRGTEAFF.

The chain employs TRBV20-1 and TRBJ2-1, with 10 nucleotides matching TRBD2. Germline V gives CDR1 DFQATT, CDR2 SNEGSKA (reference sequence). J was trimmed by 3 bases and V by 2 bases; bases with no gene match: 7. The CDR3 runs 16 residues. The CDR3 nucleotides are TGCAGTGCTAGACGGCCTAGCGGGGGCAACTACAATGAGCAGTTCTTC. It translates to CSARRPSGGNYNEQFF.

The rearrangement joins TRBV4-3 to TRBJ2-6; the D gene is possibly TRBD1 (5 bases). V was clipped by 4 bases and J by 0 bases, with 19 bases between them. The germline V gene encodes CDR1 LGHNA and CDR2 YSLEER. The CDR3 contains 19 residues. The CDR3 loop reads CASSPWEGVIGSGANVLTF. CDR3 in DNA: TGCGCCAGCAGCCCGTGGGAAGGGGTGATAGGCTCTGGGGCCAACGTCCTGACTTTC.

This clonotype was found a few times. V usage is TRBV29-1 and J usage is TRBJ2-5; 9 bases are a match to TRBD2. The V gene end was trimmed by 4 bases and the J gene end by 0 bases; junction bases not matched to a gene: 6. The CDR3 loop spans 15 amino acids. Germline V gene sequence: CDR1 SQVTM, CDR2 ANQGSEA. The CDR3: CSVARLAEYQETQYF. For the CDR3, the DNA is TGCAGCGTTGCCCGACTAGCGGAATACCAAGAGACCCAGTACTTC.

This clonotype has ten or more counts. The V gene is TRBV20-1, the J gene TRBJ1-6; 8 positions match TRBD1. V lost 3 bases to trimming and J lost 5 bases; unmatched junction nucleotides: 9. CDR3 length: 16 amino acids. CDR1 and CDR2 from the germline V gene are DFQATT and SNEGSKA (reference sequence). The CDR3 loop reads CSASDTGGFNNSPLHF. The CDR3 nucleotides read TGCAGTGCTAGTGATACAGGGGGGTTCAATAATTCACCCCTCCACTTT.

This clonotype was seen at least ten times. V and J are TRBV7-9 and TRBJ1-2; D call uncertain. This CDR3 spans 12 amino acids. Germline V gene lookup returns CDR1 SEHNR and CDR2 FQNEAQ (reference sequence). Trimming left V 3 bases short and J 7 bases short, with 9 bases between. The CDR3 loop is CASSFEKSGYTF. The CDR3 nucleotides read TGTGCCAGCAGCTTCGAAAAATCTGGCTACACCTTC. The full variable domain, in which reference TRBV7-9 and TRBJ1-2 provide the parts outside the CDR3, is DTGVSQNPRHKITKRGQNVTFRCDPISEHNRLYWYRQTLGQGPEFLTYFQNEAQLEKSRLLSDRFSAERPKGSFSTLEIQRTEQGDSAMYLCASSFEKSGYTFGSGTRLTVV.

This clonotype was seen at least ten times. The chain recombines TRBV28 with TRBJ2-2; D gene uncertain. The CDR3 is 15 amino acids. The V gene's germline CDR1 is MDHEN and CDR2 SYDVKM. The V end was cut by 5 bases, the J end by 4 bases, with 14 bases between. CDR3 residues: CASSPPAIATGELFF. The CDR3, as DNA: TGTGCCAGCAGTCCCCCGGCCATTGCCACCGGGGAGCTGTTTTTT.

This clonotype was observed a handful of times. V usage is TRBV5-4 and J usage is TRBJ2-1; 7 bases are a match to TRBD1. Germline CDR1 reads SGHNT; CDR2 reads YYREEE (reference sequence). The CDR3 contains 15 residues. J gave up 0 bases and V 5 bases, and 5 bases lay outside the gene matches. The CDR3 reads CASRATGSSYNEQFF. CDR3 DNA: TGTGCCAGCAGGGCGACAGGGAGCTCCTACAATGAGCAGTTCTTC.

There are a few counts of this clonotype. The J gene is TRBJ1-6, the V gene TRBV5-1, with TRBD1 matching 9 bases. The CDR3 covers 16 residues. The V segment lost 3 bases and the J segment 6 bases; nucleotides outside the gene matches: 7. Germline loops: CDR1 SGHRS, CDR2 YFSETQ. CDR3 region: CASSSSGQGGNSPLHF. The CDR3 DNA sequence: TGCGCCAGCAGCTCCTCGGGACAGGGAGGTAATTCACCCCTCCACTTT.

This chain uses TRBV27 with TRBJ2-5; 13 positions agree with TRBD2. CDR3 length: 15 residues. Per germline, CDR1 MNHEY and CDR2 SMNVEV (reference sequence). V shed 4 bases, J shed 7 bases, and the junction held 6 bases outside the gene matches. CDR3 sequence (DNA): TGTGCCAGCAGTTCGACTAGCGGGGGGCCGTGGACCCAGTACTTC. Translation gives CASSSTSGGPWTQYF.

The chain employs TRBV11-2 and TRBJ2-5, with D uncertain. V was shortened by 4 bases and J by 7 bases, with 13 bases between the two germline ends. CDR3 size: 13 residues. In germline, CDR1 is SGHAT, CDR2 FQNNGV. As DNA, the CDR3 is TGTGCCAGCAGCTCGACCCGCTGGCGGACCCAGTACTTC. Its translation: CASSSTRWRTQYF.

This clonotype was counted many times. The chain links TRBV9 to TRBJ2-1, with TRBD1 matching 9 bases. V gave up 0 bases and J gave up 8 bases; unmatched junction bases: 6. The CDR3 is made up of 15 amino acids. CDR1 is SGDLS and CDR2 is YYNGEE in the germline V gene. The CDR3, as DNA: TGTGCCAGCAGCGTAGGGGGACAGGGTCACCATGAGCAGTTCTTC. This translates into CASSVGGQGHHEQFF. Looking up the rest from reference TRBV9 and TRBJ2-1 gives the full variable domain: DSGVTQTPKHLITATGQRVTLRCSPRSGDLSVYWYQQSLDQGLQFLIQYYNGEERAKGNILERFSAQQFPDLHSELNLSSLELGDSALYFCASSVGGQGHHEQFFGPGTRLTVL.

This clonotype occurred many times. The rearrangement links TRBV7-8 to TRBJ2-7; 7 bases agree with TRBD1. This CDR3 is 14 amino acids long. The germline gives CDR1 SGHVS, CDR2 FQNEAQ. J lost 8 bases, V lost 5 bases, and 12 bases had no gene match. This chain's CDR3 is CASSPQGTVRKQYF. In DNA, the CDR3 is TGTGCCAGCAGCCCCCAAGGGACAGTCCGTAAGCAGTACTTC.

The sample holds many counts of this clonotype. The rearrangement uses TRBV12-5 and TRBJ1-5; TRBD1 is a possible D gene (5 bases). The CDR3 runs to 14 residues. V was cut by 10 bases and J by 6 bases, with 19 bases left in between. Germline V gene data show CDR1 as LGHNT and CDR2 as FRNRAP. The CDR3 nucleotides are TGTGCTACCACCGCCGGGACGGCAAGTCAGCCCCAGCATTTT. Translating gives CATTAGTASQPQHF.